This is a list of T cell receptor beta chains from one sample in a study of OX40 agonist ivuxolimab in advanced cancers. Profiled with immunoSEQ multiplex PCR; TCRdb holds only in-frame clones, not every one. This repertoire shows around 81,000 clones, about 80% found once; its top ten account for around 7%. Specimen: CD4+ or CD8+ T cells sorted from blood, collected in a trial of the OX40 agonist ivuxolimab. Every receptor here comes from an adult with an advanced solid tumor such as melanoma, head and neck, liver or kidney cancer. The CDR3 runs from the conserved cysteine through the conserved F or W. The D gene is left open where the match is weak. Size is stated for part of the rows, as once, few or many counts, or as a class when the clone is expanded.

TGTGCCAGCAGTTTATCCCCCAGGGTGAACACTGAAGCTTTCTTT,CASSLSPRVNTEAFF,.,.,TRBJ1-1,TRBV27
TGTGCCAGCAGCTTAGGGGATAGCTCCTACAATGAGCAGTTCTTC,CASSLGDSSYNEQFF,.,.,TRBJ2-1,TRBV7-9
TGTGCCAGCAGTTTGGGTTGGGGACAGGGGGCACTATACACCGGGGAGCTGTTTTTT,CASSLGWGQGALYTGELFF,TRBD1,.,TRBJ2-2,TRBV28
TGTGCCAGCAGTACCGGGACAGGGGGTAACTATGGCTACACCTTC,CASSTGTGGNYGYTF,TRBD1,.,TRBJ1-2,TRBV2
TGTGCCAGTAGTACAGGGGCCTCTGGGGCCAACGTCCTGACTTTC,CASSTGASGANVLTF,.,.,TRBJ2-6,TRBV19
TGTGCCTGGTTGACAGGGTGGGACGCAGATACGCAGTATTTT,CAWLTGWDADTQYF,TRBD1,.,TRBJ2-3,TRBV30
TGTGCCAGCAGCGTAGTTGAGGCCTCCTACTCTGGAAACACCATATATTTT,CASSVVEASYSGNTIYF,.,.,TRBJ1-3,TRBV9
TGCGCCAGCACAATAACAGGGGGGGAGACCCAGTACTTC,CASTITGGETQYF,TRBD1,.,TRBJ2-5,TRBV10-1
TGCGCCAGCAGCCAAGATCGTGTCGGCCCCTACGAGCAGTACTTC,CASSQDRVGPYEQYF,.,once,TRBJ2-7,TRBV4-3
TGCGCCAGCAGGGAAGGTAGCGCCGGGGAGCTGTTTTTT,CASREGSAGELFF,.,.,TRBJ2-2,TRBV5-1
TGTGCCAGCAGCCCACCCCAATATAATTCACCCCTCCACTTT,CASSPPQYNSPLHF,.,.,TRBJ1-6,TRBV7-2
TGTGCCAGCAGCTTACGTTGGACCGATTTAGCCTACAATGAGCAGTTCTTC,CASSLRWTDLAYNEQFF,.,.,TRBJ2-1,TRBV7-2
TGTGCCAGCAGCTTATCGGGGGCAGATACGCAGTATTTT,CASSLSGADTQYF,.,.,TRBJ2-3,TRBV7-9
TGTGCCAGCTCACTAGAGGCCGGGTTCACAGATACGCAGTATTTT,CASSLEAGFTDTQYF,.,.,TRBJ2-3,TRBV18
TGCAGCGCCATTCCCGGGACAGGGCTGAACACCGGGGAGCTGTTTTTT,CSAIPGTGLNTGELFF,TRBD1,.,TRBJ2-2,TRBV29-1
TGTGCCAGCAGCTTAGTGGGGACAGCCAAGGGTGGACTGTTTTTT,CASSLVGTAKGGLFF,TRBD1,.,TRBJ1-4,TRBV7-3
TGTGCCAGCAGCTTAATCCAGGGGTCCCATGGCTACACCTTC,CASSLIQGSHGYTF,.,.,TRBJ1-2,TRBV7-2
TGTGCCAGCACGACCGGTTTGAACACTGAAGCTTTCTTT,CASTTGLNTEAFF,.,.,TRBJ1-1,TRBV7-9
TGTGCCATCAGTGCTCCACCCAGGGTCTACGAGCAGTACTTC,CAISAPPRVYEQYF,.,.,TRBJ2-7,TRBV10-3
TGTGCCAGCAGATCCCGGGACGCGGCCTACAATGAGCAGTTCTTC,CASRSRDAAYNEQFF,.,.,TRBJ2-1,TRBV7-9
TGTGCCAGCAGCCCGCAAGGGGCATACGAGCAGTACTTC,CASSPQGAYEQYF,.,few,TRBJ2-7,TRBV9
TGTGCCAGCGGAAGCGGGGGGGCCTACAATGAGCAGTTCTTC,CASGSGGAYNEQFF,TRBD2,.,TRBJ2-1,TRBV9
TGTGCCAGCAGCTTACGGGTTGCCGGGGCCAACGTCCTGACTTTC,CASSLRVAGANVLTF,.,.,TRBJ2-6,TRBV5-4
TGTGCCAGCAGTGACGGTCCCCAGCCCCAGCATTTT,CASSDGPQPQHF,.,.,TRBJ1-5,TRBV6-5
TGTGCCAGCAGCCCAGGGGGCTATGCGTACGAGCAGTACTTC,CASSPGGYAYEQYF,TRBD1,.,TRBJ2-7,TRBV28
TGCGCCAGCAGCTTAGGGCGAAGCAACTATGGCTACACCTTC,CASSLGRSNYGYTF,.,.,TRBJ1-2,TRBV5-1
TGCGCCAGCAGCCCCGGTTCATGGGGGGAGCTGTTTTTT,CASSPGSWGELFF,.,.,TRBJ2-2,TRBV4-3
TGTGCCAGCAGCCCAAGCGGGGGGCGTTATGGCTACACCTTC,CASSPSGGRYGYTF,.,few,TRBJ1-2,TRBV9
TGTGCCAGTGCCCGCGCGGCAGATACGCAGTATTTT,CASARAADTQYF,.,once,TRBJ2-3,TRBV13
TGTGCCAGCAGCTTCAACCAAGCGGGAGATAGGGAGACCCAGTACTTC,CASSFNQAGDRETQYF,TRBD2,once,TRBJ2-5,TRBV5-4
TGCGCCAGCAGCTTGGTAGGGTCGAACACTGAAGCTTTCTTT,CASSLVGSNTEAFF,.,.,TRBJ1-1,TRBV5-1
TGTGCCAGCAGTTTCCCCTCGACTAGCGGTACCTACGAGCAGTACTTC,CASSFPSTSGTYEQYF,TRBD2,.,TRBJ2-7,TRBV28
TGTGCCAGCAGCTTAATGGGGCGGTTAGCGGGAGACGTCAATGAGCAGTTCTTC,CASSLMGRLAGDVNEQFF,TRBD2,.,TRBJ2-1,TRBV7-8
TGCGCCAGCAGCGAACCGGGTTACGAGCAGTACTTC,CASSEPGYEQYF,.,.,TRBJ2-7,TRBV10-2
TGTGCCAGCAGCTTAGTTATTACTAGCGGGGAAGAGACCCAGTACTTC,CASSLVITSGEETQYF,TRBD2,.,TRBJ2-5,TRBV11-2
TGTGCCAGCAGACCCCCTGAACAGGATAGGCAGTATTTT,CASRPPEQDRQYF,.,.,TRBJ2-3,TRBV7-2
TGTGCCAGCAGCCCCCGGGGTAGCGGGACCGGGGAGCTGTTTTTT,CASSPRGSGTGELFF,TRBD2,.,TRBJ2-2,TRBV9
TGTGCCAGCAGCCCTAGGGCGGGCACAGATACGCAGTATTTT,CASSPRAGTDTQYF,.,.,TRBJ2-3,TRBV11-1
TGCGCCAGCAGCCCCACACTAATCGAGAACACTGAAGCTTTCTTT,CASSPTLIENTEAFF,.,.,TRBJ1-1,TRBV5-1
TGCGCCAGCAGCCAAGCCTTAGGGACTAGCGGGAGTCTCTACGAGCAGTACTTC,CASSQALGTSGSLYEQYF,TRBD2,once,TRBJ2-7,TRBV4-3
TGTGCCAGCAGCTTATTGGTGGGACTAGCGGGAGTGGGGGAGACCCAGTACTTC,CASSLLVGLAGVGETQYF,TRBD2,.,TRBJ2-5,TRBV11-2
TGTGCCAGCAGCCAAGGAGGGTGGAGAGAAAAACTGTTTTTT,CASSQGGWREKLFF,.,.,TRBJ1-4,TRBV14
TGCGCCAGCAGTGAGTCGACCTTAAAGCCTGGAAACACCATATATTTT,CASSESTLKPGNTIYF,.,few,TRBJ1-3,TRBV10-1
TGTGCCAGCAGCCCTCCAGGACGGACTTCCTACGAGCAGTACTTC,CASSPPGRTSYEQYF,.,.,TRBJ2-7,TRBV11-2
TGTGCCAGTAGTAGGGGACAGGTAGGAGGCAATGAGCAGTTCTTC,CASSRGQVGGNEQFF,TRBD1,.,TRBJ2-1,TRBV19
TGTGCCAGCAGCTTCGCTAGCTCCTTCTTGGATACGCAGTATTTT,CASSFASSFLDTQYF,.,.,TRBJ2-3,TRBV7-8
TGTGCCAGCTCACCACTGTCGGACTCTTCCTCTGGAAACACCATATATTTT,CASSPLSDSSSGNTIYF,.,.,TRBJ1-3,TRBV18
TGTGCCAGCAGCCAAGTCTTCGGGATGATTCCCAATGAGCAGTTCTTC,CASSQVFGMIPNEQFF,.,.,TRBJ2-1,TRBV14
TGTGCCAGCAGCCGGACAGGGAATCAGCTCTATGGCTACACCTTC,CASSRTGNQLYGYTF,TRBD1,.,TRBJ1-2,TRBV7-2
TGCGCCAGCAGCACCGCCGGAGGGAGCTCCTACGAGCAGTACTTC,CASSTAGGSSYEQYF,.,few,TRBJ2-7,TRBV5-1
TGTGCCAGCAGTTACCGATTACAGGGGGCCTATGGGACAGATACGCAGTATTTT,CASSYRLQGAYGTDTQYF,TRBD1,.,TRBJ2-3,TRBV28
TGTGCCAGCAGTTACGATGGTAATGCGCAGTATTTT,CASSYDGNAQYF,.,.,TRBJ2-3,TRBV6-5
TGTGCCAGCAGTCGCCGGGACGGAGCCACAGATACGCAGTATTTT,CASSRRDGATDTQYF,.,.,TRBJ2-3,TRBV28